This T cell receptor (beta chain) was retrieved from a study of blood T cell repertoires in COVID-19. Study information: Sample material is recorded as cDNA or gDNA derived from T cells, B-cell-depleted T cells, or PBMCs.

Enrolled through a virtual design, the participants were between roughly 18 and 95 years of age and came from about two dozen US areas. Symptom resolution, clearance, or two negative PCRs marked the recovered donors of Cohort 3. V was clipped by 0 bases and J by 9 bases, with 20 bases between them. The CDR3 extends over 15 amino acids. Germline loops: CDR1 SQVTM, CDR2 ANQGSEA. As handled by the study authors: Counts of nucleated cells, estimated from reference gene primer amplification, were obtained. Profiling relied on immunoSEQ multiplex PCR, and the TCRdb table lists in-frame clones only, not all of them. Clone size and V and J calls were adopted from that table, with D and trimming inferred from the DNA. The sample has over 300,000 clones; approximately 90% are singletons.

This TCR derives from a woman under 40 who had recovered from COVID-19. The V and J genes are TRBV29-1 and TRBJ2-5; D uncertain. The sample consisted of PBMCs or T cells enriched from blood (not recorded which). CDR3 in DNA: TGCAGCGTTGAAGAACTGGGCAGTACGAATTGGGCCCAGTACTTC. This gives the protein CSVEELGSTNWAQYF.